These T cell receptor beta chains were read from a single sample in a study of somatic mutations in cytotoxic T cells in rheumatoid arthritis. TCRdb keeps only in-frame clones here, not all; method: immunoSEQ multiplex PCR. The sample holds 20,000 to 25,000 clones, roughly 84% seen once. The sample consisted of CD8+ T cells sorted from blood. Receptor source: a woman in her forties or fifties in good health. Both conserved end residues are part of each CDR3. D genes are given only for firm matches. Expanded clones are given a class, and other clones once, few, many or no size at all.

J	D	size	length	V	CDR3	DNA
TRBJ2-1	NA	NA	13	TRBV6-1	CASSEDSHNEQFF	TGTGCCAGCAGTGAGGACAGTCACAATGAGCAGTTCTTC
TRBJ2-7	NA	NA	14	TRBV4-3	CASSQEDSSYEQYF	TGCGCCAGCAGCCAAGAGGATAGCTCCTACGAGCAGTACTTC
TRBJ2-3	TRBD1	NA	16	TRBV7-7	CASSPYGQGEADTQYF	TGTGCCAGCAGCCCTTACGGACAGGGAGAGGCAGATACGCAGTATTTT
TRBJ2-7	TRBD1	NA	15	TRBV6-1	CASSPDTGERGEQYF	TGTGCCAGCAGCCCTGATACAGGGGAGAGAGGCGAGCAGTACTTC
TRBJ2-1	TRBD2	once	16	TRBV14	CASSQDGTSGYNEQFF	TGTGCCAGCAGCCAAGATGGGACTAGTGGGTACAATGAGCAGTTCTTC
TRBJ2-1	NA	NA	15	TRBV18	CASSPRDMVGNEQFF	TGTGCCAGCTCACCCCGGGACATGGTCGGAAATGAGCAGTTCTTC
TRBJ2-7	NA	NA	12	TRBV6-5	CASSPSGGEQYF	TGTGCCAGCAGCCCCTCAGGAGGCGAGCAGTACTTC
TRBJ2-3	TRBD2	NA	16	TRBV9	CASSPRTSGFTDTQYF	TGTGCCAGCAGCCCCCGGACTAGCGGTTTCACAGATACGCAGTATTTT
TRBJ2-7	TRBD1	NA	14	TRBV10-3	CAISESGTGKGQYF	TGTGCCATCAGTGAGTCCGGGACAGGAAAAGGGCAGTACTTC
TRBJ1-1	NA	NA	15	TRBV5-1	CASSLEEVGYTEAFF	TGCGCCAGCAGCTTGGAGGAGGTGGGGTACACTGAAGCTTTCTTT
TRBJ2-5	TRBD2	NA	14	TRBV5-1	CASSYSGAEETQYF	TGCGCCAGCAGCTATAGCGGGGCTGAAGAGACCCAGTACTTC
TRBJ1-1	NA	NA	12	TRBV7-9	CASSYDNTEAFF	TGTGCCAGCAGCTACGATAACACTGAAGCTTTCTTT
TRBJ2-2	NA	NA	14	TRBV10-1	CASRNTTNTGELFF	TGCGCCAGCAGGAACACCACGAACACCGGGGAGCTGTTTTTT
TRBJ2-7	TRBD2	NA	16	TRBV6-5	CASSYVAGGSSYEQYF	TGTGCCAGCAGTTACGTAGCGGGGGGGAGCTCCTACGAGCAGTACTTC
TRBJ1-2	TRBD1	NA	12	TRBV28	CASSLSGGGYTF	TGTGCCAGCAGTTTATCAGGGGGCGGCTACACCTTC
TRBJ2-6	TRBD1	NA	16	TRBV4-3	CASSRQGATGANVLTF	TGCGCCAGCAGCCGGCAGGGGGCGACTGGGGCCAACGTCCTGACTTTC
TRBJ2-7	NA	NA	12	TRBV12-5	CASGLPTYEQYF	TGTGCTAGTGGTTTGCCGACCTACGAGCAGTACTTC
TRBJ2-5	TRBD2	NA	18	TRBV28	CASRPTRRTSGQQETQYF	TGTGCCAGCAGGCCCACCCGACGGACTAGCGGGCAACAAGAGACCCAGTACTTC
TRBJ1-1	TRBD1	NA	15	TRBV6-5	CASSYGTGGYTEAFF	TGTGCCAGCAGTTATGGAACAGGGGGGTACACTGAAGCTTTCTTT
TRBJ2-5	NA	NA	14	TRBV7-8	CASSLYGALGTQYF	TGTGCCAGCAGCTTATATGGGGCTCTTGGGACCCAGTACTTC
TRBJ1-5	NA	NA	14	TRBV9	CASSAEPCRQPQHF	TGTGCCAGCAGCGCCGAACCATGCCGTCAGCCCCAGCATTTT
TRBJ2-1	NA	NA	14	TRBV4-1	CASSQAREVDEQFF	TGCGCCAGCAGCCAAGCCCGAGAGGTCGATGAGCAGTTCTTC
TRBJ1-1	NA	NA	13	TRBV27	CASSLVGFSEAFF	TGTGCCAGCAGTTTGGTGGGGTTCAGTGAAGCTTTCTTT
TRBJ2-1	NA	NA	13	TRBV7-9	CASSRSSYNEQFF	TGTGCCAGCAGCCGAAGCTCCTACAATGAGCAGTTCTTC
TRBJ1-2	NA	NA	14	TRBV27	CASASGHQYYGYTF	TGTGCCAGCGCGTCGGGACATCAATACTATGGCTACACCTTC
TRBJ1-6	TRBD1	few	16	TRBV4-3	CASSPNSGTGSSPLHF	TGCGCCAGCAGCCCTAACTCCGGGACAGGGAGCTCACCCCTCCACTTT
TRBJ1-2	NA	NA	13	TRBV5-5	CASSLVPGDGYTF	TGTGCCAGCAGCTTGGTGCCAGGGGATGGCTACACCTTC
TRBJ1-1	NA	NA	12	TRBV4-1	CASSQTNTEAFF	TGCGCCAGCAGCCAAACGAACACTGAAGCTTTCTTT
TRBJ2-3	TRBD2	NA	15	TRBV14	CASSLQAGVTDTQYF	TGTGCCAGCAGCCTGCAAGCGGGGGTCACAGATACGCAGTATTTT
TRBJ1-6	TRBD1	NA	15	TRBV15	CATSRDLHRGSPLHF	TGTGCCACCAGCAGAGATCTGCACAGGGGTTCACCCCTCCACTTT
TRBJ1-1	NA	NA	15	TRBV18	CASSLKTAENTEAFF	TGTGCCAGCTCCCTGAAGACAGCCGAGAACACTGAAGCTTTCTTT
TRBJ1-2	TRBD1	few	17	TRBV2	CASSEAYPTGVGYGYTF	TGTGCCAGCAGTGAAGCCTATCCGACAGGGGTGGGCTATGGCTACACCTTC
TRBJ1-5	NA	NA	16	TRBV4-1	CASSQETGPSNQPQHF	TGCGCCAGCAGCCAAGAGACGGGTCCTAGCAATCAGCCCCAGCATTTT
TRBJ1-2	NA	NA	15	TRBV9	CASSVGGGAKDGYTF	TGTGCCAGCAGCGTAGGCGGGGGGGCGAAAGATGGCTACACCTTC
TRBJ2-1	NA	NA	17	TRBV27	CASSDSIGPDRYNEQFF	TGTGCCAGCAGTGACTCCATCGGCCCGGACAGATACAATGAGCAGTTCTTC
TRBJ1-1	NA	once	16	TRBV28	CASSLPREGGGTEAFF	TGTGCCAGCAGTCTCCCACGCGAGGGGGGCGGCACTGAAGCTTTCTTT
TRBJ1-3	NA	NA	15	TRBV7-9	CAILQRQGSGNTIYF	TGTGCCATCCTACAGCGGCAGGGCTCTGGAAACACCATATATTTT
TRBJ1-1	TRBD1	NA	18	TRBV28	CASSLDPLRDSLNTEAFF	TGTGCCAGCAGTTTAGATCCCCTCCGGGACAGCTTGAACACTGAAGCTTTCTTT
TRBJ2-2	NA	once	12	TRBV7-2	CASSLNAGELFF	TGTGCCAGCAGCTTAAACGCCGGGGAGCTGTTTTTT
TRBJ1-2	TRBD1	NA	18	TRBV7-2	CASSLPPGQGAFNYGYTF	TGTGCCAGCAGCTTACCCCCGGGACAGGGAGCCTTTAACTATGGCTACACCTTC
TRBJ1-1	NA	NA	15	TRBV7-9	CASSLESGWATEAFF	TGTGCCAGCAGCTTAGAATCGGGGTGGGCCACTGAAGCTTTCTTT
TRBJ2-2	TRBD2	NA	15	TRBV9	CASSPTSGGPGELFF	TGTGCCAGCAGCCCGACTAGCGGGGGTCCCGGGGAGCTGTTTTTT
TRBJ1-2	NA	NA	15	TRBV10-3	CAISGWTDGDYGYTF	TGTGCCATCAGTGGGTGGACGGATGGGGACTATGGCTACACCTTC
TRBJ2-1	NA	NA	14	TRBV27	CASSASSSYNEQFF	TGTGCCAGCAGCGCTTCCAGCTCCTACAATGAGCAGTTCTTC
TRBJ1-2	NA	NA	13	TRBV29-1	CSVKAGGRLGYTF	TGCAGCGTAAAAGCCGGGGGGCGCCTTGGCTACACCTTC
TRBJ1-2	NA	few	14	TRBV2	CASSETDPSYGYTF	TGTGCCAGCAGTGAAACAGATCCCTCCTATGGCTACACCTTC
TRBJ1-3	TRBD1	NA	19	TRBV7-8	CASSSLITGGILSGNTIYF	TGTGCCAGCAGCTCTTTAATAACAGGGGGCATTCTCTCTGGAAACACCATATATTTT
TRBJ2-3	NA	NA	15	TRBV28	CASSTNPGVGDTQYF	TGTGCCAGCAGCACAAACCCCGGGGTGGGTGATACGCAGTATTTT
TRBJ2-7	TRBD1	NA	13	TRBV6-5	CASRTGDSYEQYF	TGTGCCAGCAGGACAGGGGATTCCTACGAGCAGTACTTC
TRBJ1-2	NA	few	11	TRBV4-1	CASSQGQGMAF	TGCGCCAGCAGCCAAGGCCAGGGCATGGCCTTC
TRBJ1-6	NA	NA	15	TRBV4-3	CASSQGGGGNSPLHF	TGCGCCAGCAGCCAAGGAGGGGGGGGTAATTCACCCCTCCACTTT
TRBJ2-2	TRBD1	once	16	TRBV6-6	CASSYDRGWNTGELFF	TGTGCCAGCAGTTACGACAGGGGCTGGAACACCGGGGAGCTGTTTTTT
TRBJ1-2	TRBD1	NA	18	TRBV11-2	CASSLTPGGRGPQFDYTF	TGTGCCAGCAGCTTGACGCCAGGGGGCCGGGGCCCACAGTTTGACTACACCTTC
TRBJ1-5	TRBD1	few	16	TRBV7-9	CASSLGTGGSGEPQHF	TGTGCCAGCAGCTTGGGGACAGGGGGATCAGGGGAGCCCCAGCATTTT
TRBJ2-1	NA	NA	15	TRBV11-1	CASSLVQGGYNEQFF	TGTGCCAGCAGCTTAGTACAGGGCGGCTACAATGAGCAGTTCTTC
TRBJ1-1	NA	once	14	TRBV2	CASSDGLGNTEAFF	TGTGCCAGCAGTGATGGCCTGGGGAACACTGAAGCTTTCTTT